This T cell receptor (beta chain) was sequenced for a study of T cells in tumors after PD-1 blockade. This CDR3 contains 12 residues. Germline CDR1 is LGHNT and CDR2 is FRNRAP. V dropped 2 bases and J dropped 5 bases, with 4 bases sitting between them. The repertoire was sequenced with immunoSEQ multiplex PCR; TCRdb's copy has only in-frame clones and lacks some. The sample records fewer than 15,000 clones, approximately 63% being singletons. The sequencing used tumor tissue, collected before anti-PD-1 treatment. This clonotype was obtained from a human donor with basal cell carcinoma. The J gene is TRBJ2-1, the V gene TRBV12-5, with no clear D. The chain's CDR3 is CASGLYDNEQFF. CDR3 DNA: TGTGCTAGTGGTTTGTATGACAATGAGCAGTTCTTC.